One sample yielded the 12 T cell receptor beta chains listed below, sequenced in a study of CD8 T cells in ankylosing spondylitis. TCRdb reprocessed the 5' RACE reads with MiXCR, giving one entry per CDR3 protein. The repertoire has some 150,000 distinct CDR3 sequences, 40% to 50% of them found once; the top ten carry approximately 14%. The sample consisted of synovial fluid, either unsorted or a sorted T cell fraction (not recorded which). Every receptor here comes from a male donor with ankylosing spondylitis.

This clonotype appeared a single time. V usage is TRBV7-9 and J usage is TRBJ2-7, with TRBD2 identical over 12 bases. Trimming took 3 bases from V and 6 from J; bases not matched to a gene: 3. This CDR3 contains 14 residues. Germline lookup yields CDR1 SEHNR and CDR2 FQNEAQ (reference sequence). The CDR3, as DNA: TGTGCCAGCAGCTTGACTAGCGGGGGTCGCGAGCAGTACTTC. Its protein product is CASSLTSGGREQYF.

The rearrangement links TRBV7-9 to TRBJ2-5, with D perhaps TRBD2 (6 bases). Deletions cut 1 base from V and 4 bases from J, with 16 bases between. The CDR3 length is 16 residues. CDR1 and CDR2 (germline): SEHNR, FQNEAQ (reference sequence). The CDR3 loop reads CASSLVGRGSRETQYF. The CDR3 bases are TGTGCCAGCAGCTTAGTGGGGCGGGGTTCGCGAGAGACCCAGTACTTC.

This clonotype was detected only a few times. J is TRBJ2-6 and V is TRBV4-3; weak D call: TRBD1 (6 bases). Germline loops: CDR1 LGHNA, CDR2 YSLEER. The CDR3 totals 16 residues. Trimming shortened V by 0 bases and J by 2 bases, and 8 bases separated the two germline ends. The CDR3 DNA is TGCGCCAGCAGCCAAGAAACAGGGACTGGGGCCAACGTCCTGACTTTC. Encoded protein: CASSQETGTGANVLTF.

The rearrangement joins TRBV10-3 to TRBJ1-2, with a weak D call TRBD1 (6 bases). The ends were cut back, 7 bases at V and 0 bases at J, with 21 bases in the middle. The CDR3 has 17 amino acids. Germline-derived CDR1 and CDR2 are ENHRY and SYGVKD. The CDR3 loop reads CAITHSGAGDPNYGYTF. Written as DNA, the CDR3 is TGTGCCATCACTCATTCCGGGGCAGGGGACCCTAACTATGGCTACACCTTC.

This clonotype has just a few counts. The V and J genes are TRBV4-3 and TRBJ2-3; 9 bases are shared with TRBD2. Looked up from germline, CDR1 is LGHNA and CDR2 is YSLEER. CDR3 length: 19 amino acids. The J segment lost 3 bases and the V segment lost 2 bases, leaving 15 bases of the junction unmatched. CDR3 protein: CASSQKTDLAGFGTDTQYF. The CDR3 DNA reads TGCGCCAGCAGCCAAAAGACGGACCTAGCGGGATTTGGGACAGATACGCAGTATTTT.

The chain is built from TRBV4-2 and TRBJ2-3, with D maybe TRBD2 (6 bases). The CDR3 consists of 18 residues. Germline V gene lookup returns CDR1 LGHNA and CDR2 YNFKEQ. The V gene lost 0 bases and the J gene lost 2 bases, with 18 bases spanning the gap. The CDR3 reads CASSQEEFGTAPTDTQYF. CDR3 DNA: TGTGCCAGCAGCCAAGAGGAGTTCGGGACTGCCCCCACAGATACGCAGTATTTT.

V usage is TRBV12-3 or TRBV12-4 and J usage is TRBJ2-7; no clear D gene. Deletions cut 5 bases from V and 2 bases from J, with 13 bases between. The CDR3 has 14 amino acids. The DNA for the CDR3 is TGTGCCAGCAGTACTATACCCGGACCCTACGAGCAGTACTTC. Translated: CASSTIPGPYEQYF.

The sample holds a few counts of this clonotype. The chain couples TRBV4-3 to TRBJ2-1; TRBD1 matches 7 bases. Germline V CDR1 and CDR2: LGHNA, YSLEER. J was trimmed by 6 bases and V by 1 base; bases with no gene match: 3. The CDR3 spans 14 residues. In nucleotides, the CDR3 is TGCGCCAGCAGCCAAGTGGGACAGAGCAATGAGCAGTTCTTC. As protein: CASSQVGQSNEQFF.

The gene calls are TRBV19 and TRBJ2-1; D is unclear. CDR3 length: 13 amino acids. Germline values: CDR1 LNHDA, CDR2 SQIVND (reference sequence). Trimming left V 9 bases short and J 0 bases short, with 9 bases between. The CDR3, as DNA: TGTGCCAGCTCAGGCTACTCCTACAATGAGCAGTTCTTC. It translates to CASSGYSYNEQFF.

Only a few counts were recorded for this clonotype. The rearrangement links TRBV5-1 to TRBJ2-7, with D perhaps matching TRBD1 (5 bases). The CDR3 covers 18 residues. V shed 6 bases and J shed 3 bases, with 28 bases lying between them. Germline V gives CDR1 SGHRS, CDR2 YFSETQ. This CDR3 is CASKEKVRDSLLDYEQYF. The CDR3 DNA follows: TGCGCCAGCAAGGAAAAAGTCAGGGATTCCCTACTGGACTACGAGCAGTACTTC.

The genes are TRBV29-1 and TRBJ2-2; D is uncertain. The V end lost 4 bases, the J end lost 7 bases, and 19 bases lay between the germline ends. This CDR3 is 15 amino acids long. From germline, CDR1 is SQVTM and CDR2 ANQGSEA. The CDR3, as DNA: TGCAGCGTTGCCGTCCGGGTGGTCCGCGGCGGGGAGCTGTTTTTT. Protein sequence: CSVAVRVVRGGELFF.

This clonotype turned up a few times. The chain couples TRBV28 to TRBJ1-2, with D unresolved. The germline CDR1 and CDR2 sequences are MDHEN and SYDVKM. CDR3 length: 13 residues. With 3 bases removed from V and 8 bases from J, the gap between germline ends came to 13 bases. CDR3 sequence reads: CASSFFTGPGYTF. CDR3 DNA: TGTGCCAGCAGTTTCTTCACTGGGCCCGGCTACACCTTC.